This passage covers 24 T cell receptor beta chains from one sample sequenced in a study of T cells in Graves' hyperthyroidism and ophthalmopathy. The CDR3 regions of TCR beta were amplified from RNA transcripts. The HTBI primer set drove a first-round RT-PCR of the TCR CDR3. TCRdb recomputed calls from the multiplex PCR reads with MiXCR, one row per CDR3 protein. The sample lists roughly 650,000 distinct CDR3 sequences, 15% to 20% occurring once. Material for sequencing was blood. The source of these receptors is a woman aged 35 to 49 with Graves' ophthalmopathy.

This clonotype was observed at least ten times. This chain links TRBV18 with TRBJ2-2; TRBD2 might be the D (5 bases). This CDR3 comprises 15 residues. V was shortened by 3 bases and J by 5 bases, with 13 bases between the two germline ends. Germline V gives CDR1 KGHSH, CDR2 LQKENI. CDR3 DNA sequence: TGTGCCAGCTCACCGGAGGAATTTTCGACCGGGGAGCTGTTTTTT. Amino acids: CASSPEEFSTGELFF.

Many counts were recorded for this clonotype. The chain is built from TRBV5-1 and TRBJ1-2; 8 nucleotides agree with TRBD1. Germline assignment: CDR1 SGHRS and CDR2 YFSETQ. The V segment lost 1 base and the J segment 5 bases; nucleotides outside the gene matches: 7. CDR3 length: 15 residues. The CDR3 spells CASSLRTGGEYGYTF. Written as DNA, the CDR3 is TGCGCCAGCAGCTTGCGTACAGGGGGAGAGTATGGCTACACCTTC.

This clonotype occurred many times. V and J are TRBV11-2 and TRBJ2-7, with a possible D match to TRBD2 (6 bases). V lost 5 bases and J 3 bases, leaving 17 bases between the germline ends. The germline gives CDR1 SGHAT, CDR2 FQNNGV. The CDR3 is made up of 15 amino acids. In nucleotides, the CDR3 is TGTGCCAGCAGCATAGGGCGGGGACTTGACTACGAGCAGTACTTC. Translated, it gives CASSIGRGLDYEQYF. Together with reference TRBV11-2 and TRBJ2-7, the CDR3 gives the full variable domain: EAGVAQSPRYKIIEKRQSVAFWCNPISGHATLYWYQQILGQGPKLLIQFQNNGVVDDSQLPKDRFSAERLKGVDSTLKIQPAKLEDSAVYLCASSIGRGLDYEQYFGPGTRLTVT.

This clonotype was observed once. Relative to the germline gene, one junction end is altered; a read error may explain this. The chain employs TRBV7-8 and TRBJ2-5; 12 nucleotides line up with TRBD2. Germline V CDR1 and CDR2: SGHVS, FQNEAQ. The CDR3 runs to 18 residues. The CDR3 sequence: CAISSRLAGAYVQETQYF. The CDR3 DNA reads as TGTGCCATCAGCTCCCGACTAGCGGGAGCCTATGTCCAAGAGACCCAGTACTTC.

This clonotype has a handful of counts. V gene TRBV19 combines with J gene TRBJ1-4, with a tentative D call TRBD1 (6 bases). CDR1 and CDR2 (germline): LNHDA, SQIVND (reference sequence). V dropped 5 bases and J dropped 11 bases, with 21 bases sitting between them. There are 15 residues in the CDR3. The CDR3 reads CASSLQTGRPDKLFF. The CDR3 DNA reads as TGTGCCAGTAGTCTCCAAACAGGGCGCCCGGACAAACTGTTTTTT.

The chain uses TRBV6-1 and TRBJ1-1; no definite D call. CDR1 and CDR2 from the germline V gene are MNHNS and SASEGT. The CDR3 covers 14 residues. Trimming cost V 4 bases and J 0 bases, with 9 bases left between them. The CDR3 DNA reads TGTGCCAGCAGTGCCCAAGCCTTGAACACTGAAGCTTTCTTT. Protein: CASSAQALNTEAFF.

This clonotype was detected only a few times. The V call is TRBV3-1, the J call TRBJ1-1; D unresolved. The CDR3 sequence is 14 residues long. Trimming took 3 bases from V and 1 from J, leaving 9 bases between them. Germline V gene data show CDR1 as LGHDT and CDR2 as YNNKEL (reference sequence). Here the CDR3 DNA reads TGTGCCAGCAGCCAGAGGCAGGAGAACACTGAAGCTTTCTTT. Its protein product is CASSQRQENTEAFF. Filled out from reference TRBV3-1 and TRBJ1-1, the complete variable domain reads DTAVSQTPKYLVTQMGNDKSIKCEQNLGHDTMYWYKQDSKKFLKIMFSYNNKELIINETVPNRFSPKSPDKAHLNLHINSLELGDSAVYFCASSQRQENTEAFFGQGTRLTVV.

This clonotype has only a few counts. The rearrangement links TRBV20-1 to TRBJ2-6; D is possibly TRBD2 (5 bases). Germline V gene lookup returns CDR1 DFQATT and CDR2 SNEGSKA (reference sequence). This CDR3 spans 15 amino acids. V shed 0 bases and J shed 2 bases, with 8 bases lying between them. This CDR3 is CSARDAGTGANVLTF. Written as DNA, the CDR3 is TGCAGTGCTAGAGATGCCGGGACTGGGGCCAACGTCCTGACTTTC.

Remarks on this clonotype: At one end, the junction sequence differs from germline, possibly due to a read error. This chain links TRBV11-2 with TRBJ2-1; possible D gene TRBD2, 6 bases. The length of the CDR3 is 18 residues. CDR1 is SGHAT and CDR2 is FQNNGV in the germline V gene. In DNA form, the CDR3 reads TGTGCCAGCAGCTTTCCAACCCAAGGCGGGGCCTCCCACAATGAGCAGTTCTTC. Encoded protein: CASSFPTQGGASHNEQFF.

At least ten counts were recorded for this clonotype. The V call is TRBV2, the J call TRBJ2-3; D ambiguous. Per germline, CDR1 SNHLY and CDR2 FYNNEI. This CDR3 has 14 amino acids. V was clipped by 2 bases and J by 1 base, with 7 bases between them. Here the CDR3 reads CASSELVGTDTQYF. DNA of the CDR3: TGTGCCAGCAGTGAACTAGTGGGCACAGATACGCAGTATTTT.

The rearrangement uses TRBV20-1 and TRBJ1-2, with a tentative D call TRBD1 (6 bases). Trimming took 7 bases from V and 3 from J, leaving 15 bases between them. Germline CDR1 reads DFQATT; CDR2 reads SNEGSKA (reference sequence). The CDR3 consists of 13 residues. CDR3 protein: CSVQGPGDYGYTF. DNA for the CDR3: TGCAGTGTTCAGGGGCCAGGCGACTATGGCTACACCTTC.

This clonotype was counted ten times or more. The CDR3 reads CASSQRGQEKNIQYF. DNA of the CDR3: TGTGCCAGCAGCCAACGGGGACAGGAAAAAAACATTCAGTACTTC. The rearrangement links TRBV3-1 to TRBJ2-4; the match to TRBD1 covers 8 bases. This CDR3 comprises 15 residues. Looked up from germline, CDR1 is LGHDT and CDR2 is YNNKEL (reference sequence). V was pared by 2 bases and J by 4 bases, with 4 bases of the junction left unmatched.

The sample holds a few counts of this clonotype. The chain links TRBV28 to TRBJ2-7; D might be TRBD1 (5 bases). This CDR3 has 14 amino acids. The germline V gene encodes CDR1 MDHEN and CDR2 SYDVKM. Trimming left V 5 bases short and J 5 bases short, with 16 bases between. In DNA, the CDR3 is TGTGCCAGCAGTGTTGGGGCAGGATTCCACGAGCAGTACTTC. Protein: CASSVGAGFHEQYF.

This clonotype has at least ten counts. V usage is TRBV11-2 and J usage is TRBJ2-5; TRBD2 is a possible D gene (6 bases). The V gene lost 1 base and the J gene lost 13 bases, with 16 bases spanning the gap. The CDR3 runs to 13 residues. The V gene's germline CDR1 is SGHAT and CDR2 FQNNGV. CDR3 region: CASSLVRDSEGYF. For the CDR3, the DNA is TGTGCCAGCAGCTTAGTCCGGGACTCCGAAGGGTACTTC.

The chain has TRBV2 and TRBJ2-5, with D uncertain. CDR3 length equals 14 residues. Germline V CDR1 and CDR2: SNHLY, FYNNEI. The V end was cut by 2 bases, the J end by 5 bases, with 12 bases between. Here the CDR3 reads CASSERSARETQYF. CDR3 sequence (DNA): TGTGCCAGCAGTGAAAGGTCCGCTAGGGAGACCCAGTACTTC.

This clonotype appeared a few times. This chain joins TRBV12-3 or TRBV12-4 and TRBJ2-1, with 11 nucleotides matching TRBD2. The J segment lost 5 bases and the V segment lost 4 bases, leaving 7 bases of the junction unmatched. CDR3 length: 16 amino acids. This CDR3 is CASSWRLAGINNEQFF. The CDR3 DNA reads TGTGCCAGCAGTTGGAGACTAGCGGGAATAAACAATGAGCAGTTCTTC.

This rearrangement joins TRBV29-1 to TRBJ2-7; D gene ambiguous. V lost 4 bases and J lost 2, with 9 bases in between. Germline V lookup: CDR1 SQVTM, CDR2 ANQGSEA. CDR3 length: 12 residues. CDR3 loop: CSVGWQTYEQYF. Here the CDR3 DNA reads TGCAGCGTTGGTTGGCAAACCTACGAGCAGTACTTC.

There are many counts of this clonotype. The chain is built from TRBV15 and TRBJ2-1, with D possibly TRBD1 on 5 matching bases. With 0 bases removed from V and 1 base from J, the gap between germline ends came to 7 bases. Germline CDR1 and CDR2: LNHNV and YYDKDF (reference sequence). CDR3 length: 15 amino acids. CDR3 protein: CATSRDTGSYNEQFF. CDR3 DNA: TGTGCCACCAGCAGAGACACAGGATCCTACAATGAGCAGTTCTTC.

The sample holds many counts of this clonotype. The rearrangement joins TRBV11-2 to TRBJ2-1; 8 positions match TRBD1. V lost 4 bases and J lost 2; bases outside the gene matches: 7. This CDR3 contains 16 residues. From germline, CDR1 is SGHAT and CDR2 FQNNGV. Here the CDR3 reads CASSSIGTGAYNEQFF. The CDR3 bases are TGTGCCAGCAGCTCGATAGGGACAGGCGCCTACAATGAGCAGTTCTTC.

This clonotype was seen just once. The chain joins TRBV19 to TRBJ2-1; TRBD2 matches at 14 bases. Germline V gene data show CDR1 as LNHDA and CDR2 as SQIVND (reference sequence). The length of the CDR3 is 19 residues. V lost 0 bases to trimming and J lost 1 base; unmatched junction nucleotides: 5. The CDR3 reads CASSIDRRTSGRSYNEQFF. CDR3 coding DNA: TGTGCCAGTAGTATAGACCGGCGGACTAGCGGGAGGTCCTACAATGAGCAGTTCTTC.

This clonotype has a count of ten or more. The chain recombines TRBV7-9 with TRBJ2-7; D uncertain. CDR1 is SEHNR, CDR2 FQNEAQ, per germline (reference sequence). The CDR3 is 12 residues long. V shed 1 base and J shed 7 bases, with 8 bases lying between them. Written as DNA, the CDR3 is TGTGCCAGCAGCTTAGTTATGGGAGAGCAGTACTTC. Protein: CASSLVMGEQYF.

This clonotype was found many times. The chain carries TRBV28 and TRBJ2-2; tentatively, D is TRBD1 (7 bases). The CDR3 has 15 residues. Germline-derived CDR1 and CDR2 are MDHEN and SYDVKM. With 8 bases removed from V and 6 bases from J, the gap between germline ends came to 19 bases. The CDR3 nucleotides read TGTGCCAGCGCCAGGGGGGAGATTACCTCCGGGGAGCTGTTTTTT. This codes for CASARGEITSGELFF. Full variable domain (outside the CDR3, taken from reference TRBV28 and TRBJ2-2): DVKVTQSSRYLVKRTGEKVFLECVQDMDHENMFWYRQDPGLGLRLIYFSYDVKMKEKGDIPEGYSVSREKKERFSLILESASTNQTSMYLCASARGEITSGELFFGEGSRLTVL.

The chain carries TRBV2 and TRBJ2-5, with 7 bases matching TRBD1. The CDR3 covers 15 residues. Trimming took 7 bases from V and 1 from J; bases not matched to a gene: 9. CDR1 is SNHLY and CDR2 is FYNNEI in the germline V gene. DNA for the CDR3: TGTGCCAGCAACCGACGGGACAGCTTCCAAGAGACCCAGTACTTC. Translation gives CASNRRDSFQETQYF.

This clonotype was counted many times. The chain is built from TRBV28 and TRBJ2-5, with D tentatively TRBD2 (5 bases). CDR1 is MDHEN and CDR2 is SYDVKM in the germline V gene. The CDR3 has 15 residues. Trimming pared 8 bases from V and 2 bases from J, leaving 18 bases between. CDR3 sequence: CASATSTNRQETQYF. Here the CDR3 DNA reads TGTGCCAGCGCAACCTCGACTAACCGGCAAGAGACCCAGTACTTC.